This T cell receptor beta chain was sequenced during a study of T cell changes during pregnancy in multiple sclerosis. Only in-frame clones appear in the TCRdb table, and some are missing; sequencing was by immunoSEQ multiplex PCR. Altogether 120,000 or so clones are present, 90% to 95% being singletons, with the ten largest covering roughly 6%. Trimming removed 3 bases from V and 5 bases from J, with 5 bases in between. Germline V gene lookup returns CDR1 DFQATT and CDR2 SNEGSKA (reference sequence). The CDR3 loop spans 11 amino acids. This sequence was found in a female donor with multiple sclerosis, enrolled in a pregnancy study. The source material was peripheral blood, sampled before pregnancy. The V call is TRBV20-1, the J call TRBJ2-1; D is possibly TRBD1 (5 bases). The CDR3 nucleotides are TGCAGTGCTAGGGGGCACAATGAGCAGTTCTTC. This sequence encodes CSARGHNEQFF.